Reported below is one TCR beta chain. Systemic immunosuppression or a history of autoimmune disease excluded patients. The data were obtained in a study of OX40 agonist ivuxolimab in advanced cancers. About the study: Antecedent anti-PD-1, anti-PD-L1 or anti-CTLA-4 therapy was permissible, with 40% having received some.

Assay: immunoSEQ multiplex PCR; the TCRdb copy retains only in-frame clones and omits some. The sample has about 46,000 clones, 82% seen once; the top ten hold more than 1.5%. The TCR sequence derives from an adult with an advanced solid tumor such as melanoma, head and neck, liver or kidney cancer. The sample consisted of CD4+ or CD8+ T cells sorted from blood, taken in a trial of the OX40 agonist ivuxolimab.

CDR3 residues: CASSEAETQYF. CDR3 nucleotide sequence: TGTGCCAGCTCAGAGGCAGAGACCCAGTACTTC. The chain joins TRBV6-6 to TRBJ2-5; D not resolved. Germline-derived CDR1 and CDR2 are MNHNY and SVGAGI (reference sequence). Trimming shortened V by 8 bases and J by 4 bases, and 8 bases separated the two germline ends. This CDR3 spans 11 amino acids.